Following are 19 T cell receptor beta chains from one sample sequenced in a study of blood T cell repertoires in COVID-19. Measured with immunoSEQ multiplex PCR; TCRdb has only the in-frame clones, and not every one. The sample includes approximately 260,000 clones, approximately 90% of them seen just once. Material for sequencing was peripheral blood. The receptors shown here come from a middle-aged woman with acute or convalescent COVID-19.

The genes are TRBV6-1 and TRBJ1-2; D is uncertain. The length of the CDR3 is 13 residues. Germline assignment: CDR1 MNHNS and CDR2 SASEGT. The ends were cut back, 2 bases at V and 6 bases at J, with 10 bases in the middle. CDR3 protein: CASSEQGRDGYTF. DNA for the CDR3: TGTGCCAGCAGTGAACAAGGGAGGGATGGCTACACCTTC.

This clone is a singleton in its sample. The rearrangement joins TRBV18 to TRBJ2-3, with D possibly being TRBD2 (6 bases). The V gene lost 4 bases and the J gene lost 8 bases, with 10 bases spanning the gap. This CDR3 has 12 residues. Germline-derived CDR1 and CDR2 are KGHSH and LQKENI. The CDR3 is CASSLPGGTQYF. CDR3 bases: TGTGCCAGCTCACTCCCCGGGGGTACGCAGTATTTT.

This chain joins TRBV6-5 and TRBJ2-7; perhaps TRBD1 as D (6 bases). The CDR3 sequence is 13 residues long. The germline V gene has CDR1 MNHEY and CDR2 SVGAGI. Trimming removed 4 bases at V and 3 bases at J, with 10 bases between. The CDR3 reads CASSSARGYEQYV. CDR3 in DNA: TGTGCCAGCAGTTCGGCCAGGGGCTACGAGCAGTACGTC.

The chain uses TRBV7-9 and TRBJ1-2, with 7 bases lining up with TRBD1. The junction had 3 bases not matched to a gene; V was cut back by 5 bases and J by 6 bases. Germline V CDR1 and CDR2: SEHNR, FQNEAQ (reference sequence). The CDR3 consists of 12 residues. The CDR3 reads CASSRGQDGYTF. The CDR3, as DNA: TGTGCCAGCAGCAGGGGGCAAGATGGCTACACCTTC.

In this sample, this clone turned up once. The chain has TRBV7-9 and TRBJ1-1, with 10 bases matching TRBD1. Germline CDR1 SEHNR, CDR2 FQNEAQ (reference sequence). J gave up 10 bases and V 5 bases, and 4 bases lay outside the gene matches. CDR3 size: 12 residues. DNA for the CDR3: TGTGCCAGCAGCCCCCGGGACAGGGGAGCTTTCTTT. This encodes CASSPRDRGAFF.

The rearrangement links TRBV6-6 to TRBJ2-5; no reliable D call. The germline gives CDR1 MNHNY, CDR2 SVGAGI (reference sequence). This CDR3 is built from 14 residues. The ends were cut back, 0 bases at V and 4 bases at J, with 9 bases in the middle. The CDR3 here is CASSYSATSETQYF. The CDR3, as DNA: TGTGCCAGCAGTTACTCGGCGACATCAGAGACCCAGTACTTC.

This clone was seen only a few times. The chain uses TRBV6-5 and TRBJ2-7; 8 bases match TRBD1. With V trimmed by 4 bases and J by 6 bases, 5 bases remained unmatched. From germline, CDR1 is MNHEY and CDR2 SVGAGI. The CDR3 covers 13 residues. The CDR3 sequence: CASSWRTGSEQYV. In DNA, the CDR3 is TGTGCCAGCAGTTGGAGGACAGGGTCCGAGCAGTACGTC.

The rearrangement joins TRBV25-1 to TRBJ1-1, with no clear D. V shed 4 bases and J shed 6 bases, with 18 bases lying between them. The V gene's germline CDR1 is MGHDK and CDR2 SYGVNS. The length of the CDR3 is 15 residues. CDR3 region: CASSGRHALIPEAFF. CDR3 sequence (DNA): TGTGCCAGCAGTGGGCGACATGCCCTCATCCCTGAAGCTTTCTTT.

CDR3 residues: CSASGTGYGNTIYF. CDR3 coding DNA: TGCAGTGCTAGTGGGACAGGTTATGGAAACACCATATATTTT. V and J are TRBV20-1 and TRBJ1-3, with TRBD1 matching over 8 bases. The germline CDR1 and CDR2 sequences are DFQATT and SNEGSKA (reference sequence). Trimming at V came to 3 bases and at J to 3 bases, leaving 4 bases not matched to a gene. The CDR3 spans 14 residues.

The chain links TRBV27 to TRBJ2-5; 9 nucleotides match TRBD1. Looked up from germline, CDR1 is MNHEY and CDR2 is SMNVEV (reference sequence). This CDR3 is 16 amino acids long. V lost 4 bases to trimming and J lost 3 bases; unmatched junction nucleotides: 9. This CDR3 reads CASSSHLTGGEETQYF. For the CDR3, the DNA is TGTGCCAGCAGTTCCCACCTTACAGGGGGCGAAGAGACCCAGTACTTC.

The J gene is TRBJ1-4, the V gene TRBV29-1; 7 nucleotides align to TRBD1. CDR1 and CDR2 (germline): SQVTM, ANQGSEA. The CDR3 spans 14 residues. After removal of 3 bases from V and 7 bases from J, the junction contained 8 bases not matched to a gene. The CDR3 reads CSVDSAGGSEKLFF. CDR3 coding DNA: TGCAGCGTTGATAGCGCAGGGGGAAGTGAAAAACTGTTTTTT.

CDR3 sequence: CASSLGASETQYF. CDR3 nucleotides: TGTGCCAGCAGCTTAGGAGCTTCAGAGACCCAGTACTTC. The chain employs TRBV11-2 and TRBJ2-5; D unresolved. The V gene lost 1 base and the J gene lost 4 bases, with 7 bases spanning the gap. The CDR3 totals 13 residues. Germline assignment: CDR1 SGHAT and CDR2 FQNNGV.

This clone was detected a few times. The chain has TRBV12-3 or TRBV12-4 and TRBJ2-1; D is possibly TRBD2 (5 bases). With 3 bases removed from V and 5 bases from J, the gap between germline ends came to 8 bases. The CDR3 is made up of 13 amino acids. The CDR3 region has the DNA TGTGCCAGCAGTTTTTTGGGAGACAATGAGCAGTTCTTC. Amino acids: CASSFLGDNEQFF.

The rearrangement joins TRBV13 to TRBJ1-1; TRBD1 agrees at 10 bases. V lost 0 bases and J lost 1; bases outside the gene matches: 5. CDR1 PRHDT and CDR2 FYEKMQ come from the germline V gene (reference sequence). The CDR3 loop spans 17 amino acids. The CDR3 DNA follows: TGTGCCAGCAGCTTAGGGACAGGGGGCGCGGCGAACACTGAAGCTTTCTTT. Protein sequence: CASSLGTGGAANTEAFF.

The chain is built from TRBV6-5 and TRBJ1-2; possible D gene TRBD1, 5 bases. CDR3 size: 14 residues. Deletions cut 6 bases from V and 4 bases from J, with 15 bases between. The V gene's germline CDR1 is MNHEY and CDR2 SVGAGI. This CDR3 is CASRRGAGLYGYTF. Here the CDR3 DNA reads TGTGCCAGCAGGCGCGGGGCTGGCCTCTATGGCTACACCTTC.

This clone was observed a few times. In nucleotides, the CDR3 is TGCGCCAGCAGCCTTCGGGGATTGGTAGGCGACGACACCGGGGAGCTGTTTTTT. Its translation is CASSLRGLVGDDTGELFF. J is TRBJ2-2 and V is TRBV5-1, with a tentative D call TRBD2 (5 bases). The CDR3 spans 18 residues. CDR1 is SGHRS and CDR2 is YFSETQ in the germline V gene. V was cut by 4 bases and J by 3 bases, with 22 bases left in between.

The chain carries TRBV28 and TRBJ2-2; D call uncertain. Germline CDR1 is MDHEN and CDR2 is SYDVKM. The CDR3 consists of 13 residues. With 5 bases removed from V and 2 bases from J, the gap between germline ends came to 6 bases. The CDR3 DNA is TGTGCCAGCAGTCTAGACAACACCGGGGAGCTGTTTTTT. Translated, it gives CASSLDNTGELFF.

The genes are TRBV25-1 and TRBJ2-3, with 8 bases aligning to TRBD2. The CDR3 is made up of 14 amino acids. The trim removed 5 bases at V and 1 base at J, leaving 2 bases unmatched. Per the germline V gene, CDR1 is MGHDK and CDR2 is SYGVNS. This CDR3 reads CASSSGGGTDTQYF. The CDR3 DNA reads as TGTGCCAGCAGTTCCGGGGGGGGCACAGATACGCAGTATTTT.

The chain has TRBV18 and TRBJ1-2, with TRBD1 matching 9 bases. Trimming at V came to 3 bases and at J to 4 bases, leaving 9 bases not matched to a gene. This CDR3 comprises 16 residues. Germline V gene lookup returns CDR1 KGHSH and CDR2 LQKENI. CDR3 bases: TGTGCCAGCTCACCCAATTCGGACAGGGGCATCTATGGCTACACCTTC. It is translated as CASSPNSDRGIYGYTF.